This note documents a single TCR beta chain sequence. Its matching antigen is unknown. Sequencing in the ViraFEST assay came after antigen-specific CD4+ T cells had been expanded with viral peptide pools, which were used to stimulate PBMC. An approximately 10-day culture period preceded the isolation of CD4+ T cells. The individual was infected with SARS-CoV-2 between March and December 2020, as confirmed by PCR. The data belong to a study of vaccination effects on CD4 cells after COVID-19. The V and J ends lost 0 bases and 4 bases, in that order; junction bases with no gene match: 6. The CDR3 length is 17 residues. From germline, CDR1 is KGHSH and CDR2 LQKENI. Measured with immunoSEQ multiplex PCR; TCRdb has only the in-frame clones, and not every one. Of more than 20,000 clones listed, around 66% are singletons.

The sequence derives from a human donor who had a prior SARS-CoV-2 infection. J is TRBJ2-2 and V is TRBV18, with 9 bases aligning to TRBD2. Sequencing used CD4+ T cells from PBMCs cultured with SARS-CoV-2 spike peptides, obtained before COVID-19 vaccination. The CDR3 reads CASSPPGTSRSTGELFF. DNA for the CDR3: TGTGCCAGCTCACCACCGGGGACTAGCAGGTCCACCGGGGAGCTGTTTTTT.